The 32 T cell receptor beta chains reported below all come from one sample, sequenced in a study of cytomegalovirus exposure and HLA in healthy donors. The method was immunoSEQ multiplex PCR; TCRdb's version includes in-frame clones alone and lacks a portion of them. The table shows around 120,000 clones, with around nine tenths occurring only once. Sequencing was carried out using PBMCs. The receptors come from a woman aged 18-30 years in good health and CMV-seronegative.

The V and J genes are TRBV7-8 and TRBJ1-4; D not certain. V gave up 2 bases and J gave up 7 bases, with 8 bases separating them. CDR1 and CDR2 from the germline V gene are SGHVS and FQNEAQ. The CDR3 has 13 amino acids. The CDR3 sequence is CASSLSRIEKLFF. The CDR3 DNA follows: TGTGCCAGCAGCTTATCCAGGATTGAAAAACTGTTTTTT.

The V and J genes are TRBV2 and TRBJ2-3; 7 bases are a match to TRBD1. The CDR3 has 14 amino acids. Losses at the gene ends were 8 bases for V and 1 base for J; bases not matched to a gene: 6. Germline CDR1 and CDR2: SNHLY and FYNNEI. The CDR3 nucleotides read TGTGCCAGCTCCCGGGACAGAGGCACAGATACGCAGTATTTT. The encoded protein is CASSRDRGTDTQYF. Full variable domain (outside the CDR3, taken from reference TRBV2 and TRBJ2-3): EPEVTQTPSHQVTQMGQEVILRCVPISNHLYFYWYRQILGQKVEFLVSFYNNEISEKSEIFDDQFSVERPDGSNFTLKIRSTKLEDSAMYFCASSRDRGTDTQYFGPGTRLTVL.

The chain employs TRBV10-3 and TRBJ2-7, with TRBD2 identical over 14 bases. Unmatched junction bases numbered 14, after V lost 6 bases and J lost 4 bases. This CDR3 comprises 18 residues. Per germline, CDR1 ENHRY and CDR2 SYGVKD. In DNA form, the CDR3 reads TGTGCCATCAGCGGGACTAGCGGGAGCCCTGGCAGGAGGTACGAGCAGTACTTC. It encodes CAISGTSGSPGRRYEQYF.

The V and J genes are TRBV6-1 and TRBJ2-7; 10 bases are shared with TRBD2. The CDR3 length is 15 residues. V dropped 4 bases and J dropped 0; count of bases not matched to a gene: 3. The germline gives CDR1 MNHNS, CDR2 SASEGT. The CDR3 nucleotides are TGTGCCAGCAGTGTGGGGACTAGCGTCTCCTACGAGCAGTACTTC. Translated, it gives CASSVGTSVSYEQYF.

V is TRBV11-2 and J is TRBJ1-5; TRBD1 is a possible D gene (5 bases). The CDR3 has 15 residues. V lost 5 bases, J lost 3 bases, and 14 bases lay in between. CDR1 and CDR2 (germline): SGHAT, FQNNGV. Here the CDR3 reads CASSPNRDSNQPQHF. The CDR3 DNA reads TGTGCCAGCAGCCCGAACCGGGACTCCAATCAGCCCCAGCATTTT.

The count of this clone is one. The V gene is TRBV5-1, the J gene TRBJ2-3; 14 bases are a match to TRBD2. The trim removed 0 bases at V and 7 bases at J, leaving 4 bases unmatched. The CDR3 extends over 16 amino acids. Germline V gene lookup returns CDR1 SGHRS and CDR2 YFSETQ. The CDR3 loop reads CASSLDRLAGGYTQYF. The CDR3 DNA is TGCGCCAGCAGCTTGGATCGACTAGCGGGGGGGTATACGCAGTATTTT.

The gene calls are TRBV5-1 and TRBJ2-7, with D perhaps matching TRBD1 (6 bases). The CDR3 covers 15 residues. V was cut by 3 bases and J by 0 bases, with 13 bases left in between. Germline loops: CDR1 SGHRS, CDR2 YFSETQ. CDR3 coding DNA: TGCGCCAGCAGCTGGCGAGGACAGAGCTCCTACGAGCAGTACTTC. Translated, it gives CASSWRGQSSYEQYF.

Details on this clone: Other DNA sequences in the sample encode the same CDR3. In nucleotides, the CDR3 is TGTGCCAGCAGCTTAAGATCGAGCGGGAGCGTCGAGACCCAGTACTTC. This encodes CASSLRSSGSVETQYF. This rearrangement joins TRBV11-3 to TRBJ2-5; 8 bases match TRBD2. The germline gives CDR1 SGHNT, CDR2 YENEEA. The length of the CDR3 is 16 residues. Unmatched junction bases numbered 10, after V lost 2 bases and J lost 5 bases. Together with reference TRBV11-3 and TRBJ2-5, the CDR3 gives the full variable domain: EAGVVQSPRYKIIEKKQPVAFWCNPISGHNTLYWYLQNLGQGPELLIRYENEEAVDDSQLPKDRFSAERLKGVDSTLKIQPAELGDSAVYLCASSLRSSGSVETQYFGPGTRLLVL.

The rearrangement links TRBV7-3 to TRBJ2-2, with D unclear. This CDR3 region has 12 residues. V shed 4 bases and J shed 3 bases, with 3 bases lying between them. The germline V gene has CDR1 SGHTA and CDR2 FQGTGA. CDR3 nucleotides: TGTGCCAGCAGCTCCTACACCGGGGAGCTGTTTTTT. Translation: CASSSYTGELFF.

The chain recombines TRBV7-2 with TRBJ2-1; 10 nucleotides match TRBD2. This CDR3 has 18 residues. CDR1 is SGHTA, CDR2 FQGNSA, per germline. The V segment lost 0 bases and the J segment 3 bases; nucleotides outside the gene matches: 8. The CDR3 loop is CASSLAPNLAGDYNEQFF. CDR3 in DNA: TGTGCCAGCAGCTTAGCCCCGAACCTAGCGGGAGACTACAATGAGCAGTTCTTC.

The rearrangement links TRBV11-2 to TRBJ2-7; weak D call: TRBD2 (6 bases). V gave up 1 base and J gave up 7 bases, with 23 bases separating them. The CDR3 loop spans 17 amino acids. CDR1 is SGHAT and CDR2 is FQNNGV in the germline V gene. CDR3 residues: CASSLGLRDSETGEQYF. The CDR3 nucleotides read TGTGCCAGCAGCTTAGGGCTCCGGGACTCCGAGACCGGGGAGCAGTACTTC.

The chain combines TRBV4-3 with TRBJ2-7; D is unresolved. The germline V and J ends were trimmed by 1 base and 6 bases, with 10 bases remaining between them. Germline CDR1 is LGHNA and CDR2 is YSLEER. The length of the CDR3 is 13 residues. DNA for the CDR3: TGCGCCAGCAGCCAAGTCCTGAGACTCGAGCAGTACTTC. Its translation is CASSQVLRLEQYF.

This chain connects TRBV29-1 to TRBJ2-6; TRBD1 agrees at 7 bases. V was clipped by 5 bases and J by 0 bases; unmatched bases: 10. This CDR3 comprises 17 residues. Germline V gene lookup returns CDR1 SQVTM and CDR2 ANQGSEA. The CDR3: CSVSMGTANSGANVLTF. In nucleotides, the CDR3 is TGCAGCGTTTCCATGGGGACAGCCAACTCTGGGGCCAACGTCCTGACTTTC.

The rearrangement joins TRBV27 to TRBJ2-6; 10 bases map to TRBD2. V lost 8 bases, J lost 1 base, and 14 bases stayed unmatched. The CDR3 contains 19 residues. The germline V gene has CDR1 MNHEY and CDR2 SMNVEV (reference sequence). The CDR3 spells CASGSSKTSGLSGANVLTF. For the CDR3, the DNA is TGTGCCAGCGGTTCATCCAAGACTAGCGGGCTATCTGGGGCCAACGTCCTGACTTTC.

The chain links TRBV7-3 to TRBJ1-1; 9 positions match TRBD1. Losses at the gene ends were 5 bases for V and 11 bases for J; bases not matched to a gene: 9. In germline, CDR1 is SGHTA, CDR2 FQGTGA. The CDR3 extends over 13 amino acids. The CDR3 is CASSAGQGFAAFF. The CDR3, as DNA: TGTGCCAGCAGCGCGGGACAGGGTTTTGCGGCTTTCTTT.

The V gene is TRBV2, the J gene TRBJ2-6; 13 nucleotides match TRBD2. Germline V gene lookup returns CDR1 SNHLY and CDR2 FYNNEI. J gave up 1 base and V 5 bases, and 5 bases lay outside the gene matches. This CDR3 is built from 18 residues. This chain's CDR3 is CASSRTSGSSSGANVLTF. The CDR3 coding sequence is TGTGCCAGCAGTCGGACTAGCGGGAGTTCGTCTGGGGCCAACGTCCTGACTTTC.

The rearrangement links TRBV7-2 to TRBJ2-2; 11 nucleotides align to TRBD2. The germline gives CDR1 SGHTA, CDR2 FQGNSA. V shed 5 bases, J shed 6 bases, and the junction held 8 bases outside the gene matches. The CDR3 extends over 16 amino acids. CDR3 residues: CASSATPSGRPGELFF. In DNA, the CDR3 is TGTGCCAGCAGCGCTACTCCTAGCGGGAGGCCCGGGGAGCTGTTTTTT.

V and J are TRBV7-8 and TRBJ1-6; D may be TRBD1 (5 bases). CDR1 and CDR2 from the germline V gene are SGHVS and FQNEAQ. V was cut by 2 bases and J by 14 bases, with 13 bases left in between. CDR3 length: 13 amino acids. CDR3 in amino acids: CASSLLGGGSLHF. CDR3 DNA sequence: TGTGCCAGCAGCTTACTTGGGGGAGGGTCCCTCCACTTT.

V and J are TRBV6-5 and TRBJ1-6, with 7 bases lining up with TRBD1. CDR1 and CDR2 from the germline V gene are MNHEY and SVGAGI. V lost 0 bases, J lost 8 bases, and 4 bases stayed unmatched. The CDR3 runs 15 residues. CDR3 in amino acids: CASSYSSRGYSPLHF. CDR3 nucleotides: TGTGCCAGCAGTTACTCTTCCAGGGGGTATTCACCCCTCCACTTT.

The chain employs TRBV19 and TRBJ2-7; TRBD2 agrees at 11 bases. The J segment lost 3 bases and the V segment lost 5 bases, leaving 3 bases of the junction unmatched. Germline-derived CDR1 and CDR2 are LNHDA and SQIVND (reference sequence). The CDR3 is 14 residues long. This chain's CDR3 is CASSAGTSGYEQYF. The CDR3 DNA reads TGTGCCAGTAGTGCGGGGACTAGCGGCTACGAGCAGTACTTC.

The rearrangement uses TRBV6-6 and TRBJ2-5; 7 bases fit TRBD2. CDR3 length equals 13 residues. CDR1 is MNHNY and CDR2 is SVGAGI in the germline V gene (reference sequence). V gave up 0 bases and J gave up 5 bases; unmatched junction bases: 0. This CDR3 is CASSYSGGETQYF. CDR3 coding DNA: TGTGCCAGCAGTTACTCGGGGGGGGAGACCCAGTACTTC.

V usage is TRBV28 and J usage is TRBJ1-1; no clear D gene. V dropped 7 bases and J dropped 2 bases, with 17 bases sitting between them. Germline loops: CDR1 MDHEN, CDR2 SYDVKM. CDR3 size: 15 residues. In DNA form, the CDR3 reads TGTGCCAGCAACTCGGCGGGTCTGATAAACACTGAAGCTTTCTTT. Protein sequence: CASNSAGLINTEAFF.

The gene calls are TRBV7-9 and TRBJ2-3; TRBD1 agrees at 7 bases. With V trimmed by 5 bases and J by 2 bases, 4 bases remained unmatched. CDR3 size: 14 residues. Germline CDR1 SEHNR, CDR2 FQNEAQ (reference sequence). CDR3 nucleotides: TGTGCCAGCAGCCCCGACAGGGACACAGATACGCAGTATTTT. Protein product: CASSPDRDTDTQYF.

This CDR3 reads CASSEREWSYNEQFF. CDR3 nucleotide sequence: TGTGCCAGCAGTGAGCGGGAGTGGTCCTACAATGAGCAGTTCTTC. The chain employs TRBV2 and TRBJ2-1; 7 bases line up with TRBD2. CDR1 and CDR2 from the germline V gene are SNHLY and FYNNEI. The CDR3 sequence is 15 residues long. The trim removed 3 bases at V and 1 base at J, leaving 3 bases unmatched.

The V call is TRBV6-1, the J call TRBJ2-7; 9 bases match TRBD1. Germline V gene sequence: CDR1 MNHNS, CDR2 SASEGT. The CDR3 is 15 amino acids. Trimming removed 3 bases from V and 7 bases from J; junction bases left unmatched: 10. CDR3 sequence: CASSELQGAAEEQYF. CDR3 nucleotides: TGTGCCAGCAGTGAGTTACAGGGGGCGGCTGAAGAGCAGTACTTC.

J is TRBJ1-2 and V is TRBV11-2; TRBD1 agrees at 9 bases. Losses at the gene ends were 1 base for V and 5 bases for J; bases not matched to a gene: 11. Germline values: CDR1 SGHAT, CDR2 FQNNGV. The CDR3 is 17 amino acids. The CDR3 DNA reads TGTGCCAGCAGCTTAGGGGGGAAAGGACAGGGGCCTTATGGCTACACCTTC. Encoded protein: CASSLGGKGQGPYGYTF.

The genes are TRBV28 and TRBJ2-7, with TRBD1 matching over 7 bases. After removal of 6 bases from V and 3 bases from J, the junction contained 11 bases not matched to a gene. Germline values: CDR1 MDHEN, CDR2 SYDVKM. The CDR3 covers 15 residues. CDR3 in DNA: TGTGCCAGCAGCCATGGACAGGAAGGGGGCTACGAGCAGTACTTC. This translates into CASSHGQEGGYEQYF. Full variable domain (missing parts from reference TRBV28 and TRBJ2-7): DVKVTQSSRYLVKRTGEKVFLECVQDMDHENMFWYRQDPGLGLRLIYFSYDVKMKEKGDIPEGYSVSREKKERFSLILESASTNQTSMYLCASSHGQEGGYEQYFGPGTRLTVT.

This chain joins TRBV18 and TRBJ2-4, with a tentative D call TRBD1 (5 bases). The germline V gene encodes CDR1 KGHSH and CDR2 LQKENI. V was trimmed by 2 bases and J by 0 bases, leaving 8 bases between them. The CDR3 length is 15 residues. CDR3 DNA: TGTGCCAGCTCACCAAGGACACTAGCCAAAAACATTCAGTACTTC. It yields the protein CASSPRTLAKNIQYF.

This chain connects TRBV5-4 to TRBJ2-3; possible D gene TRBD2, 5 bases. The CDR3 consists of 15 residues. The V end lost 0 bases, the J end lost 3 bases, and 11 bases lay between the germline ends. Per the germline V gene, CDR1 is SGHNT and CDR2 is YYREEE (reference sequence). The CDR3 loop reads CASSLAAGLTDTQYF. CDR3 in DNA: TGTGCCAGCAGCTTGGCGGCGGGTTTAACAGATACGCAGTATTTT.

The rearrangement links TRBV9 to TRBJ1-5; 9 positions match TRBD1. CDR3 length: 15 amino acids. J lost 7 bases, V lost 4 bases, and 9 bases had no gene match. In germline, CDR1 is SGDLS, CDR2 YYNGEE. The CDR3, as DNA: TGTGCCAGCAGCTCTCGGGGGGACAGGGACCAGCCCCAGCATTTT. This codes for CASSSRGDRDQPQHF.

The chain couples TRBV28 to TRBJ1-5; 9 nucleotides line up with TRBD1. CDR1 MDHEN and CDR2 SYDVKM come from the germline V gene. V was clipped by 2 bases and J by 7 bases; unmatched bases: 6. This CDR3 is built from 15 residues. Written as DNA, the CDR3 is TGTGCCAGCAGTTTACACGGACAGGGGTTGCAGCCCCAGCATTTT. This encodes CASSLHGQGLQPQHF.

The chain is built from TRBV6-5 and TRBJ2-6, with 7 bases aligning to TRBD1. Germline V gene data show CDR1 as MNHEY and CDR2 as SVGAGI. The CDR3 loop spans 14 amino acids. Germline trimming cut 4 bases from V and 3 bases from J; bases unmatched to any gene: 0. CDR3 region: CASSSGGGANVLTF. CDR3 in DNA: TGTGCCAGCAGTTCAGGGGGTGGGGCCAACGTCCTGACTTTC.